The 29 T cell receptor beta chains given below trace back to one sample, sequenced in a study of spatial heterogeneity in lung cancer (dated by TCRdb to the late 2010s). The time point tag for this specimen amounts to: sample taken at primary tumor resection. The method was 5' RACE. TCRdb lists the instrument as NextSeq 500. TCRdb reprocessed the public reads (quality trimming at Q25 with fastp, clone calling with MiXCR) and kept in-frame beta chains. Identical CDR3 protein sequences are pooled into one entry, listed with their most common genes and DNA. This sample comprises roughly 20,000 distinct CDR3 sequences, around 4.3% of them detected only once. The ten largest clonotypes hold around 7% of the sample. Source: PBMCs, taken at surgery. These receptors were obtained from a male donor with early-stage non-small cell lung cancer.

By its share, this clonotype is medium-sized (0.01 to 0.1%). The chain couples TRBV11-2 to TRBJ2-2, with D possibly being TRBD1 (5 bases). This CDR3 contains 15 residues. V lost 5 bases and J lost 12, with 22 bases in between. CDR1 and CDR2 (germline): SGHAT, FQNNGV. This CDR3 reads CASSRHGDSQVKLFF. In DNA form, the CDR3 reads TGTGCCAGCAGCCGACATGGCGACAGCCAAGTTAAGCTGTTTTTT.

This clonotype occurred a few times. The chain links TRBV11-3 to TRBJ2-7; 8 positions agree with TRBD1. Trimming took 3 bases from V and 0 from J; bases not matched to a gene: 4. The CDR3 totals 15 residues. Per germline, CDR1 SGHNT and CDR2 YENEEA. CDR3: CASSFGQGSSYEQYF. In nucleotides, the CDR3 is TGTGCCAGCAGCTTTGGACAGGGCTCCTCCTACGAGCAGTACTTC.

This clonotype was seen a few times. V is TRBV6-4 and J is TRBJ2-3, with D perhaps TRBD2 (5 bases). Trimming took off 3 bases at V and 6 bases at J, with 13 bases between the two ends. CDR3 length equals 14 residues. Germline-derived CDR1 and CDR2 are MRHNA and SNTAGT. The CDR3 nucleotides are TGTGCCAGCAGTGAGAGGGCAGATTTCGATACGCAGTATTTT. It codes for CASSERADFDTQYF.

This clonotype was found many times. The gene calls are TRBV7-2 and TRBJ1-6, with D possibly TRBD1 on 5 matching bases. This CDR3 has 17 residues. CDR1 and CDR2 from the germline V gene are SGHTA and FQGNSA. Deletions cut 4 bases from V and 4 bases from J, with 17 bases between. The CDR3 bases are TGTGCCAGCAGCTCGGTACATGGGGCGGTTTATAATTCACCCCTCCACTTT. Amino acid sequence: CASSSVHGAVYNSPLHF.

This clonotype was recorded at least ten times. V is TRBV7-2 and J is TRBJ2-1; D is undetermined. The germline CDR1 and CDR2 sequences are SGHTA and FQGNSA. The V end lost 1 base, the J end lost 3 bases, and 10 bases lay between the germline ends. The CDR3 runs to 15 residues. Here the CDR3 reads CASSLGPRGYNEQFF. For the CDR3, the DNA is TGTGCCAGCAGCTTAGGCCCTCGAGGCTACAATGAGCAGTTCTTC.

This clonotype occurred many times. This chain links TRBV10-3 with TRBJ2-1, with 13 bases identical to TRBD2. The CDR3 is 18 residues long. Germline CDR1 is ENHRY and CDR2 is SYGVKD. V was pared by 0 bases and J by 4 bases, with 6 bases of the junction left unmatched. The CDR3 loop reads CAISESGLAGVAYNEQFF. Here the CDR3 DNA reads TGTGCCATCAGTGAGTCCGGACTAGCGGGAGTAGCGTACAATGAGCAGTTCTTC.

This clonotype was found many times. The V call is TRBV6-5, the J call TRBJ2-3; 8 bases map to TRBD1. J lost 2 bases, V lost 6 bases, and 13 bases had no gene match. CDR1 and CDR2 from the germline V gene are MNHEY and SVGAGI. This CDR3 is built from 17 residues. Here the CDR3 reads CASSHGIAGGPTDTQYF. DNA for the CDR3: TGTGCCAGCAGCCACGGGATTGCAGGGGGCCCCACAGATACGCAGTATTTT.

In this sample, this clonotype turned up many times. CDR3: CASSLTALLKQANEKLFF. The CDR3 DNA reads as TGTGCCAGCAGCTTGACCGCACTCCTCAAACAAGCTAATGAAAAACTGTTTTTT. This chain connects TRBV7-9 to TRBJ1-4; no definite D call. This CDR3 has 18 amino acids. Deletions cut 3 bases from V and 3 bases from J, with 20 bases between. Per the germline V gene, CDR1 is SEHNR and CDR2 is FQNEAQ (reference sequence).

This clonotype was detected ten times or more. The chain combines TRBV4-2 with TRBJ2-1; either TRBD1 or TRBD2 may supply D (5 bases each). Trimming cost V 7 bases and J 9 bases, with 19 bases left between them. The V gene's germline CDR1 is LGHNA and CDR2 YNFKEQ. This CDR3 has 14 amino acids. The CDR3 region has the DNA TGTGCCAGCACCGAAGGTTGGGGGTCTGGTGAGCAGTTCTTC. Translation gives CASTEGWGSGEQFF.

This clonotype was detected a few times. The chain couples TRBV7-2 to TRBJ1-6; weak D call: TRBD1 (5 bases). The CDR3 has 16 amino acids. V lost 4 bases and J 10 bases, leaving 20 bases between the germline ends. Germline loops: CDR1 SGHTA, CDR2 FQGNSA. The CDR3 sequence is CASSSVPSRVGSPLHF. The DNA for the CDR3 is TGTGCCAGCAGCTCGGTACCGTCCAGGGTAGGGTCACCCCTCCACTTT.

This clonotype was observed at least ten times. The CDR3 reads CASRAGGYGYTF. The CDR3, as DNA: TGTGCCAGCAGAGCGGGGGGCTATGGCTACACCTTC. The chain links TRBV28 to TRBJ1-2, with D perhaps matching TRBD1 (5 bases). Deletions cut 6 bases from V and 4 bases from J, with 9 bases between. Germline-derived CDR1 and CDR2 are MDHEN and SYDVKM. This CDR3 spans 12 amino acids.

This clonotype is categorized as medium-sized. The genes are TRBV3-1 and TRBJ1-2; D gene uncertain. The CDR3 runs 16 residues. CDR1 LGHDT and CDR2 YNNKEL come from the germline V gene (reference sequence). Between the trimmed V and J ends, which lost 0 bases and 7 bases, there was a span of 18 bases. Here the CDR3 DNA reads TGTGCCAGCAGCCAAGACCAAGGGTTGAATAGAGGTGGCTACACCTTC. Amino acid sequence: CASSQDQGLNRGGYTF. The full variable domain, completed using reference TRBV3-1 and TRBJ1-2, is DTAVSQTPKYLVTQMGNDKSIKCEQNLGHDTMYWYKQDSKKFLKIMFSYNNKELIINETVPNRFSPKSPDKAHLNLHINSLELGDSAVYFCASSQDQGLNRGGYTFGSGTRLTVV.

This clonotype was counted at least ten times. The chain employs TRBV6-6 and TRBJ1-1; possibly TRBD1 for D (5 bases). This CDR3 region has 12 residues. Per the germline V gene, CDR1 is MNHNY and CDR2 is SVGAGI (reference sequence). V lost 6 bases to trimming and J lost 7 bases, with 12 bases between them. The CDR3 nucleotides read TGTGCCAGCAGACCAGGACAAGGTGAAGCTTTCTTT. Amino acid sequence: CASRPGQGEAFF.

This clonotype occurred many times. The gene calls are TRBV11-2 and TRBJ2-2; 7 bases align to TRBD1. Per germline, CDR1 SGHAT and CDR2 FQNNGV. V gave up 5 bases and J gave up 1 base; unmatched junction bases: 7. CDR3 length equals 16 residues. The CDR3 DNA reads TGTGCCAGCAGCAACAGGGGCAGGAGGAACACCGGGGAGCTGTTTTTT. Protein product: CASSNRGRRNTGELFF.

This clonotype was recorded at least ten times. V usage is TRBV20-1 and J usage is TRBJ2-7; TRBD2 might be the D (6 bases). Germline V gene data show CDR1 as DFQATT and CDR2 as SNEGSKA (reference sequence). The CDR3 sequence is 14 residues long. The ends were cut back, 6 bases at V and 1 base at J, with 16 bases in the middle. CDR3 in amino acids: CSAPRGAGSYEQYF. The DNA of the CDR3 is TGCAGTGCCCCGAGAGGAGCGGGTTCCTACGAGCAGTACTTC.

This clonotype was counted many times. V gene TRBV18 combines with J gene TRBJ2-7; maybe TRBD1 (6 bases). CDR3 length equals 15 residues. V was shortened by 3 bases and J by 4 bases, with 16 bases between the two germline ends. CDR1 is KGHSH, CDR2 LQKENI, per germline. CDR3 sequence reads: CASSPGAVAGYEQYF. DNA of the CDR3: TGTGCCAGCTCACCGGGGGCCGTGGCGGGTTACGAGCAGTACTTC.

This clonotype was picked up many times. The CDR3 here is CASSPGQGIATQYF. The CDR3 region has the DNA TGTGCCAGCAGCCCAGGACAGGGCATCGCTACGCAGTATTTT. The chain couples TRBV7-9 to TRBJ2-3; 8 nucleotides match TRBD1. CDR3 size: 14 residues. CDR1 is SEHNR and CDR2 is FQNEAQ in the germline V gene (reference sequence). V lost 5 bases to trimming and J lost 8 bases; unmatched junction nucleotides: 9.

This clonotype was seen many times. This chain links TRBV6-5 with TRBJ1-4; 10 bases are shared with TRBD1. With 2 bases clipped from V and 10 bases from J, the junction kept 4 bases outside the gene matches. CDR1 is MNHEY, CDR2 SVGAGI, per germline. The CDR3 loop spans 14 amino acids. This chain's CDR3 is CASSYRGQGVKLFF. CDR3 in DNA: TGTGCCAGCAGTTACCGCGGACAGGGGGTAAAACTGTTTTTT.

This clonotype was seen ten or more times. This chain connects TRBV11-2 to TRBJ2-7; D is possibly TRBD2 (6 bases). Trimming cost V 3 bases and J 1 base, with 19 bases left between them. Germline-derived CDR1 and CDR2 are SGHAT and FQNNGV. The CDR3 is made up of 17 amino acids. The CDR3 sequence: CASSFPLVGRESYEQYF. The CDR3 DNA sequence: TGTGCCAGCAGCTTTCCGTTAGTAGGACGGGAGTCCTACGAGCAGTACTTC.

At least ten counts were recorded for this clonotype. The V call is TRBV27, the J call TRBJ2-7; D may be TRBD2 (5 bases). V was clipped by 4 bases and J by 7 bases, with 20 bases between them. The CDR3 extends over 15 amino acids. CDR1 is MNHEY, CDR2 SMNVEV, per germline (reference sequence). CDR3 residues: CASSSQRPRGWEQYF. The CDR3 coding sequence is TGTGCCAGCAGTTCTCAACGCCCCCGGGGATGGGAGCAGTACTTC.

This chain uses TRBV19 with TRBJ1-1; maybe TRBD1 (5 bases). Germline V gene data show CDR1 as LNHDA and CDR2 as SQIVND (reference sequence). There are 14 residues in the CDR3. The ends were cut back, 4 bases at V and 4 bases at J, with 13 bases in the middle. This chain's CDR3 is CASSTHGGSTEAFF. In DNA, the CDR3 is TGTGCCAGTAGTACCCATGGGGGGAGCACTGAAGCTTTCTTT.

There are many counts of this clonotype. This chain uses TRBV20-1 with TRBJ2-7; the match to TRBD2 covers 8 bases. CDR1 and CDR2 from the germline V gene are DFQATT and SNEGSKA (reference sequence). The junction had 6 bases not matched to a gene; V was cut back by 2 bases and J by 6 bases. This CDR3 is built from 13 residues. The CDR3 here is CSARFRGGPEQYF. The CDR3 DNA is TGCAGTGCTAGATTTCGGGGGGGCCCCGAGCAGTACTTC.

This clonotype was found many times. This chain uses TRBV27 with TRBJ2-7; 11 bases map to TRBD1. CDR1 MNHEY and CDR2 SMNVEV come from the germline V gene (reference sequence). CDR3 length: 16 amino acids. The J segment lost 2 bases and the V segment lost 6 bases, leaving 9 bases of the junction unmatched. CDR3 in amino acids: CASSPRGGQGAYEQYF. Written as DNA, the CDR3 is TGTGCCAGCAGCCCCAGGGGGGGACAGGGGGCCTACGAGCAGTACTTC.

This clonotype occurred many times. This chain uses TRBV2 with TRBJ2-3, with D perhaps TRBD2 (5 bases). The V end lost 4 bases, the J end lost 4 bases, and 15 bases lay between the germline ends. Germline V CDR1 and CDR2: SNHLY, FYNNEI. The CDR3 extends over 15 amino acids. Here the CDR3 reads CASSARFKEADTQYF. The CDR3, as DNA: TGTGCCAGCAGTGCACGGTTTAAGGAGGCAGATACGCAGTATTTT.

This clonotype has ten or more counts. This chain uses TRBV5-5 with TRBJ1-5, with D uncertain. CDR1 SGHKS and CDR2 YYEKEE come from the germline V gene (reference sequence). The CDR3 length is 13 residues. V dropped 1 base and J dropped 5 bases, with 7 bases sitting between them. The CDR3 here is CASSLTKDQPQHF. CDR3 bases: TGTGCCAGCAGCTTGACTAAGGATCAGCCCCAGCATTTT. The full variable domain, in which reference TRBV5-5 and TRBJ1-5 provide the parts outside the CDR3, is DAGVTQSPTHLIKTRGQQVTLRCSPISGHKSVSWYQQVLGQGPQFIFQYYEKEERGRGNFPDRFSARQFPNYSSELNVNALLLGDSALYLCASSLTKDQPQHFGDGTRLSIL.

There are many counts of this clonotype. The chain recombines TRBV6-2 or TRBV6-3 with TRBJ2-1, with 8 bases aligning to TRBD2. Germline loops: CDR1 MNHEY, CDR2 SVGEGT. After removal of 5 bases from V and 5 bases from J, the junction contained 8 bases not matched to a gene. CDR3 length: 15 residues. CDR3 sequence reads: CASSPPGGPHNEQFF. Written as DNA, the CDR3 is TGTGCCAGCAGTCCCCCGGGAGGGCCCCACAATGAGCAGTTCTTC.

This clonotype was seen at least ten times. This chain links TRBV4-3 with TRBJ1-3; 8 bases align to TRBD1. CDR1 and CDR2 (germline): LGHNA, YSLEER. CDR3 size: 18 residues. Trimming removed 0 bases from V and 0 bases from J; junction bases left unmatched: 7. The CDR3 here is CASSQDRQGASSGNTIYF. In DNA form, the CDR3 reads TGCGCCAGCAGCCAAGATCGGCAGGGGGCCTCCTCTGGAAACACCATATATTTT.

This clonotype occurred many times. This sequence joins TRBV28 and TRBJ1-4; D is unresolved. This CDR3 region has 17 residues. The germline gives CDR1 MDHEN, CDR2 SYDVKM. Deletions cut 5 bases from V and 0 bases from J, with 16 bases between. The CDR3, as DNA: TGTGCCAGCAGTGCGATCGGGAAAGGCGCAACTAATGAAAAACTGTTTTTT. This gives the protein CASSAIGKGATNEKLFF.

This clonotype was recorded at least ten times. V and J are TRBV6-5 and TRBJ1-6, with a possible D match to TRBD1 (5 bases). Germline V lookup: CDR1 MNHEY, CDR2 SVGAGI. V was cut by 3 bases and J by 7 bases, with 16 bases left in between. There are 16 residues in the CDR3. The CDR3 bases are TGTGCCAGCAGTTATGTATGGGGACCAGGAAATTCACCCCTCCACTTT. Amino acids: CASSYVWGPGNSPLHF.